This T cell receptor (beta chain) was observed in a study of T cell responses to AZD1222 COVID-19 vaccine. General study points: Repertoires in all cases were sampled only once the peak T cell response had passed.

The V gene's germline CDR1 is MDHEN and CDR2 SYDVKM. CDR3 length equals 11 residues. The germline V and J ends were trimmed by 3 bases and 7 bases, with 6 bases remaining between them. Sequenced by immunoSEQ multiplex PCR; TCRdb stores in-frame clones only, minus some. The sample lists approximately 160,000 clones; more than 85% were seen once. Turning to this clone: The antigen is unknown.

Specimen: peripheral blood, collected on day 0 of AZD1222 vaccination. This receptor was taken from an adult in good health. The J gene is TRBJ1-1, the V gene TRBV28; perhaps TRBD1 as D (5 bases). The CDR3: CASSLGREAFF. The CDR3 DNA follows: TGTGCCAGCAGTTTGGGGCGTGAAGCTTTCTTT.